This T cell receptor beta chain was recorded in a study of tissue T cells after allogeneic stem cell transplantation. Overall study context: Where cell numbers permitted, CD3+ T cells were sorted from preserved blood and marrow.

TCRdb's table, derived via immunoSEQ multiplex PCR, lists solely in-frame clones and lacks some. The sample consists of about 26,000 clones, roughly nine tenths of them appearing once. Note on this clone: Antigen: not known.

Study-wide points: Few T cell clones were shared across patients, but motif clusters showed tissue-specific shared signatures. Limitations included a small, clinically heterogeneous cohort and limited sampling depth.

Germline CDR1 is MNHEY and CDR2 is SMNVEV (reference sequence). This CDR3 comprises 13 residues. The germline V and J ends were trimmed by 5 bases and 1 base, with 9 bases remaining between them. The source of this sequence is a male donor aged 60 or older who later had graft-versus-host disease after an allogeneic stem cell transplant. Sequenced material: blood, taken before transplantation. V is TRBV27 and J is TRBJ2-7; D is perhaps TRBD1 (5 bases). The CDR3 DNA sequence: TGTGCCAGCAGTAAGACAGAATCCTACGAGCAGTACTTC. It codes for CASSKTESYEQYF.